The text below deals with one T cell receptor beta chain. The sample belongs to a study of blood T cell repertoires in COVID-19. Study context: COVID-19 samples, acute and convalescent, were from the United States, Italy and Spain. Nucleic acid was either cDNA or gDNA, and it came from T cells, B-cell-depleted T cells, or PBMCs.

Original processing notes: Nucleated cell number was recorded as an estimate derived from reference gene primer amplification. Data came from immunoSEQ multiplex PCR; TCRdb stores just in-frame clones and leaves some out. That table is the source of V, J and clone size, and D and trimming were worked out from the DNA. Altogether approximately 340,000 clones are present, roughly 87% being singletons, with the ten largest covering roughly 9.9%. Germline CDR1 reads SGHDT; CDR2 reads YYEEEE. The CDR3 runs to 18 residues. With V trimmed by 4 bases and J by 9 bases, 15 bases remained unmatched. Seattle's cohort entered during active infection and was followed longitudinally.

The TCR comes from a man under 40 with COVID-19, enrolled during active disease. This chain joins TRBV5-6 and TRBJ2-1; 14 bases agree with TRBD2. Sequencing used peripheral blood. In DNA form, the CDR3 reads TGTGCCAGCAGCCCGGGGTACGGGGGACTAGCGGGAGTTGGTGAGCAGTTCTTC. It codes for CASSPGYGGLAGVGEQFF.